Each of the 19 T cell receptor beta chains below was sequenced from the same sample in a study of identical twins. Using its own MiXCR run on the 5' RACE reads, TCRdb lists one record per CDR3 protein. Of hundreds of thousands of distinct CDR3 sequences in the sample, 15% to 20% were seen once. This sample was also put to use in a study of T cells expressing NK-cell markers.

The sequencing input was PBMCs. The receptors originated from a woman aged 18-35 years in good health.

This clonotype has just a few counts. The rearrangement joins TRBV9 to TRBJ2-7; 15 nucleotides match TRBD2. Trimming at V came to 3 bases and at J to 7 bases, leaving 11 bases not matched to a gene. CDR3 length: 17 residues. CDR1 is SGDLS and CDR2 is YYNGEE in the germline V gene. Here the CDR3 reads CASSGTSGRVPWSEQYF. DNA for the CDR3: TGTGCCAGCAGCGGGACTAGCGGGAGGGTGCCCTGGTCGGAGCAGTACTTC.

The CDR3 sequence: CASSQNTGGDEQFF. The CDR3, as DNA: TGTGCCAGCAGCCAGAATACAGGGGGCGATGAGCAGTTCTTC. The V and J genes are TRBV3-1 and TRBJ2-1, with 9 bases matching TRBD1. The CDR3 spans 14 residues. Germline CDR1 LGHDT, CDR2 YNNKEL (reference sequence). V shed 3 bases, J shed 8 bases, and the junction held 5 bases outside the gene matches.

The CDR3, as DNA: TGTGCCAGCAGTTTAGCGCAGGGAGCCGGATATGGCTACACCTTC. This codes for CASSLAQGAGYGYTF. The chain joins TRBV12-3 or TRBV12-4 to TRBJ1-2, with a weak D call TRBD1 (5 bases). The germline V and J ends were trimmed by 0 bases and 5 bases, with 13 bases remaining between them. The CDR3 extends over 15 amino acids.

This clonotype has more than one count but fewer than ten. This chain joins TRBV5-1 and TRBJ2-1, with 12 bases identical to TRBD2. The V gene end was trimmed by 2 bases and the J gene end by 5 bases; junction bases not matched to a gene: 2. There are 15 residues in the CDR3. Per the germline V gene, CDR1 is SGHRS and CDR2 is YFSETQ. CDR3 in DNA: TGCGCCAGCAGCTTTACTAGCGGGGGGCACAATGAGCAGTTCTTC. It yields the protein CASSFTSGGHNEQFF.

The genes are TRBV4-3 and TRBJ1-1; D is undetermined. Germline V gene data show CDR1 as LGHNA and CDR2 as YSLEER. Trimming left V 1 base short and J 8 bases short, with 11 bases between. This CDR3 is 13 amino acids long. The CDR3 bases are TGCGCCAGCAGCCAAGGTCGGTCTCTCGAAGCTTTCTTT. Protein: CASSQGRSLEAFF.

This clonotype occurred a few times. The rearrangement uses TRBV7-6 and TRBJ1-2; 9 bases agree with TRBD1. The CDR3 has 16 residues. V lost 1 base to trimming and J lost 4 bases; unmatched junction nucleotides: 7. The germline V gene encodes CDR1 SGHVS and CDR2 FNYEAQ. CDR3 residues: CASSLDWGQGFYGYTF. The CDR3 DNA reads as TGTGCCAGCAGCTTAGATTGGGGACAGGGCTTCTATGGCTACACCTTC.

V usage is TRBV5-5 and J usage is TRBJ2-1; 7 nucleotides match TRBD1. CDR3 size: 14 residues. The germline V gene has CDR1 SGHKS and CDR2 YYEKEE (reference sequence). V dropped 8 bases and J dropped 3; count of bases not matched to a gene: 8. The CDR3 is CASYPGQNYNEQFF. Here the CDR3 DNA reads TGTGCCAGTTATCCGGGACAGAACTACAATGAGCAGTTCTTC.

The J gene is TRBJ2-7, the V gene TRBV7-9; possibly TRBD2 for D (5 bases). V lost 4 bases and J 4 bases, leaving 20 bases between the germline ends. Germline lookup yields CDR1 SEHNR and CDR2 FQNEAQ (reference sequence). The CDR3 runs 16 residues. CDR3 sequence: CASSSPHPPRGYEQYF. The CDR3 DNA reads TGTGCCAGCAGCTCCCCTCACCCACCTCGGGGTTACGAGCAGTACTTC.

This clonotype appeared many times. The chain carries TRBV15 and TRBJ1-2; D is unresolved. Germline CDR1 and CDR2: LNHNV and YYDKDF (reference sequence). The CDR3 covers 15 residues. Trimming pared 2 bases from V and 6 bases from J, leaving 16 bases between. The CDR3 protein is CATSRMDLPSDGYTF. CDR3 coding DNA: TGTGCCACCAGCAGAATGGATTTGCCCAGCGATGGCTACACCTTC. The whole variable domain, remainder taken from reference TRBV15 and TRBJ1-2, is DAMVIQNPRYQVTQFGKPVTLSCSQTLNHNVMYWYQQKSSQAPKLLFHYYDKDFNNEADTPDNFQSRRPNTSFCFLDIRSPGLGDTAMYLCATSRMDLPSDGYTFGSGTRLTVV.

This clonotype has only a few counts. This sequence joins TRBV4-1 and TRBJ2-1, with 11 bases lining up with TRBD2. Unmatched junction bases numbered 6, after V lost 2 bases and J lost 6 bases. Germline-derived CDR1 and CDR2 are MGHRA and YSYEKL. The CDR3 has 16 amino acids. CDR3 coding DNA: TGCGCCAGCAGCCAACTTAGCGGGGGGGCCTTCAATGAGCAGTTCTTC. Translation: CASSQLSGGAFNEQFF.

The chain joins TRBV12-3 or TRBV12-4 to TRBJ2-7; D ambiguous. The CDR3 covers 16 residues. Trimming stripped 3 bases from V and 2 bases from J, with 17 bases between. The CDR3 protein is CASSLGVGRPPYEQYF. The CDR3, as DNA: TGTGCCAGCAGTTTGGGTGTCGGGCGGCCCCCCTACGAGCAGTACTTC.

The rearrangement joins TRBV18 to TRBJ1-5; D uncertain. The germline V gene has CDR1 KGHSH and CDR2 LQKENI. The CDR3 is made up of 14 amino acids. V shed 4 bases and J shed 9 bases, with 16 bases lying between them. Here the CDR3 reads CASSLDGGRWPQHF. The CDR3 nucleotides are TGTGCCAGCTCACTCGACGGTGGCCGATGGCCCCAGCATTTT. Filled out from reference TRBV18 and TRBJ1-5, the complete variable domain reads NAGVMQNPRHLVRRRGQEARLRCSPMKGHSHVYWYRQLPEEGLKFMVYLQKENIIDESGMPKERFSAEFPKEGPSILRIQQVVRGDSAAYFCASSLDGGRWPQHFGDGTRLSIL.

V usage is TRBV20-1 and J usage is TRBJ2-3, with TRBD1 matching 9 bases. V trimming: 3 bases; J trimming: 6 bases; junction bases outside the gene matches: 4. Germline CDR1 reads DFQATT; CDR2 reads SNEGSKA (reference sequence). This CDR3 contains 13 residues. The CDR3 reads CSASWDRDDTQYF. The CDR3 region has the DNA TGCAGTGCTAGTTGGGACAGGGACGATACGCAGTATTTT.

This CDR3 is CASSRSGNTGELFF. CDR3 DNA sequence: TGTGCCAGCTCACGGTCAGGGAACACCGGGGAGCTGTTTTTT. The chain has TRBV18 and TRBJ2-2; D is uncertain. Trimming shortened V by 4 bases and J by 1 base, and 7 bases separated the two germline ends. There are 14 residues in the CDR3. CDR1 and CDR2 (germline): KGHSH, LQKENI.

In its sample, this clonotype was seen many times. The chain is built from TRBV24-1 and TRBJ2-1; D remains unclear. The length of the CDR3 is 13 residues. Per the germline V gene, CDR1 is KGHDR and CDR2 is SFDVKD. Trimming took 3 bases from V and 6 from J, leaving 8 bases between them. As DNA, the CDR3 is TGTGCCACCAGTGATACGTCACGCAATGAGCAGTTCTTC. Encoded protein: CATSDTSRNEQFF.

This chain connects TRBV6-6 to TRBJ1-1; D may be TRBD1 (5 bases). Trimming shortened V by 9 bases and J by 3 bases, and 11 bases separated the two germline ends. Per germline, CDR1 MNHNY and CDR2 SVGAGI (reference sequence). The CDR3 contains 12 residues. The CDR3, as DNA: TGTGCCAGTGGGGGGGGGGACACTGAAGCTTTCTTT. It yields the protein CASGGGDTEAFF.

Only a few counts were recorded for this clonotype. V usage is TRBV12-5 and J usage is TRBJ1-2; D remains ambiguous. CDR3 length: 18 residues. V was clipped by 0 bases and J by 3 bases, with 20 bases between them. CDR1 is LGHNT and CDR2 is FRNRAP in the germline V gene. CDR3 DNA: TGTGCTAGTGGTTTGGTACGGACTCCTTCCCGGGGTGACTATGGCTACACCTTC. Protein: CASGLVRTPSRGDYGYTF.

This clonotype was detected ten times or more. The chain has TRBV30 and TRBJ2-1; TRBD2 aligns across 10 bases. The CDR3 loop spans 15 amino acids. CDR1 and CDR2 from the germline V gene are GTSNPN and SVGIG (reference sequence). V lost 2 bases to trimming and J lost 5 bases; unmatched junction nucleotides: 6. CDR3 coding DNA: TGTGCCTGGAGTACCGGGACTAGCGACAACAATGAGCAGTTCTTC. Protein: CAWSTGTSDNNEQFF.

This clonotype was found a few times. This chain links TRBV7-9 with TRBJ2-1, with 11 bases fitting TRBD1. V was clipped by 6 bases and J by 5 bases; unmatched bases: 6. The CDR3 runs to 15 residues. Germline V gene sequence: CDR1 SEHNR, CDR2 FQNEAQ (reference sequence). In nucleotides, the CDR3 is TGTGCCAGCAGTCCGGGACAGGGGGTTCACAATGAGCAGTTCTTC. It encodes CASSPGQGVHNEQFF.